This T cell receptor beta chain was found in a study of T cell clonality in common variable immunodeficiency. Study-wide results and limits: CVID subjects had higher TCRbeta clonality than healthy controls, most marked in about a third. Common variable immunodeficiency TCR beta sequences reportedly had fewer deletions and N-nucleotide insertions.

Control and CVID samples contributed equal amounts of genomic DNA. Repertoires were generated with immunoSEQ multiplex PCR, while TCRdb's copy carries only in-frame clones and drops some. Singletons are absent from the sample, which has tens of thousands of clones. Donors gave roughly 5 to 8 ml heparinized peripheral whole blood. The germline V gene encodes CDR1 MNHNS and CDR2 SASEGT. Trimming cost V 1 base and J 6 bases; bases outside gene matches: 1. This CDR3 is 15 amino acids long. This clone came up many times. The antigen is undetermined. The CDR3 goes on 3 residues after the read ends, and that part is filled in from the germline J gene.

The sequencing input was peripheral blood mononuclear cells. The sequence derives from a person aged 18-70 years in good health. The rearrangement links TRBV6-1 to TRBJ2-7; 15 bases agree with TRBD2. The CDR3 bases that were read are TGTGCCAGCAGTGAAGGGACTAGCGGGGGGGCCGAG. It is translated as CASSEGTSGGAE. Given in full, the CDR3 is CASSEGTSGGAEQYF.